The 27 T cell receptor beta chains given below trace back to one sample, sequenced in a study of cytomegalovirus exposure and HLA in healthy donors. The PCR was carried out with 60 Vbeta primers and 13 Jbeta primers. Method: immunoSEQ multiplex PCR; TCRdb's copy keeps in-frame clones and lacks some. The top ten hold about 1.5% of the sample, which has under 150,000 clones, around 80% seen once. The sample comprised PBMCs. The source of these receptors is a man aged 25 to 45 in good health and CMV-seropositive.

This clone was counted between two and nine times. The chain employs TRBV6-1 and TRBJ1-1; D call uncertain. The V end was cut by 0 bases, the J end by 11 bases, with 19 bases between. Germline values: CDR1 MNHNS, CDR2 SASEGT. The CDR3 extends over 15 amino acids. The CDR3 spells CASSEAQRRSSHAFF. CDR3 sequence (DNA): TGTGCCAGCAGTGAAGCGCAACGGAGATCTTCACACGCTTTCTTT.

The genes are TRBV7-9 and TRBJ1-3; the match to TRBD1 covers 7 bases. This CDR3 comprises 14 residues. The germline V gene encodes CDR1 SEHNR and CDR2 FQNEAQ (reference sequence). The junction had 5 bases not matched to a gene; V was cut back by 5 bases and J by 4 bases. The CDR3 loop is CASSQTGYGNTIYF. The CDR3 coding sequence is TGTGCCAGCAGCCAGACAGGGTACGGAAACACCATATATTTT.

The chain uses TRBV5-1 and TRBJ1-4; the match to TRBD1 covers 8 bases. CDR1 and CDR2 from the germline V gene are SGHRS and YFSETQ. The CDR3 totals 18 residues. The V gene end was trimmed by 0 bases and the J gene end by 8 bases; junction bases not matched to a gene: 15. The CDR3, as DNA: TGCGCCAGCAGCTTGGGGGGGACAGGACCGGGAATGGGGGAAAAACTGTTTTTT. The encoded protein is CASSLGGTGPGMGEKLFF.

This clone was found once. The chain employs TRBV5-1 and TRBJ2-5, with 7 bases aligning to TRBD2. The CDR3 runs to 16 residues. J gave up 6 bases and V 4 bases, and 15 bases lay outside the gene matches. CDR1 is SGHRS and CDR2 is YFSETQ in the germline V gene. Here the CDR3 DNA reads TGCGCCAGCAGCCCGGAGAGGGGAGGGCCCAGCAAGACCCAGTACTTC. It encodes CASSPERGGPSKTQYF.

This chain uses TRBV7-6 with TRBJ1-2; D ambiguous. Trimming took off 5 bases at V and 4 bases at J, with 8 bases between the two ends. CDR3 length: 12 residues. Germline V gene lookup returns CDR1 SGHVS and CDR2 FNYEAQ. The CDR3 region has the DNA TGTGCCAGCAGCCCCGCAGGCTATGGCTACACCTTC. Translating it yields CASSPAGYGYTF.

The chain combines TRBV5-1 with TRBJ2-3; D not certain. Trimming stripped 0 bases from V and 2 bases from J, with 7 bases between. The CDR3 contains 14 residues. CDR1 and CDR2 from the germline V gene are SGHRS and YFSETQ. The DNA of the CDR3 is TGCGCCAGCAGCTTGGCGCAGGACACAGATACGCAGTATTTT. As protein: CASSLAQDTDTQYF.

This chain links TRBV9 with TRBJ2-5; possible D gene TRBD2, 7 bases. Germline loops: CDR1 SGDLS, CDR2 YYNGEE. Trimming left V 3 bases short and J 5 bases short, with 14 bases between. The CDR3 runs to 14 residues. The CDR3 loop is CASSGGGGGETQYF. The CDR3 DNA follows: TGTGCCAGCAGCGGAGGGGGGGGTGGGGAGACCCAGTACTTC.

The V and J genes are TRBV29-1 and TRBJ2-5; D gene uncertain. The CDR3 totals 13 residues. The V end was cut by 1 base, the J end by 4 bases, with 10 bases between. CDR1 is SQVTM, CDR2 ANQGSEA, per germline. The CDR3 here is CSVEARYGETQYF. In DNA, the CDR3 is TGCAGCGTTGAAGCCCGCTACGGAGAGACCCAGTACTTC. The whole variable domain, remainder taken from reference TRBV29-1 and TRBJ2-5, is SAVISQKPSRDICQRGTSLTIQCQVDSQVTMMFWYRQQPGQSLTLIATANQGSEATYESGFVIDKFPISRPNLTFSTLTVSNMSPEDSSIYLCSVEARYGETQYFGPGTRLLVL.

The V gene is TRBV7-2, the J gene TRBJ1-5, with D hard to call. From germline, CDR1 is SGHTA and CDR2 FQGNSA. This CDR3 comprises 14 residues. Trimming left V 6 bases short and J 6 bases short, with 15 bases between. The CDR3 is CASSSPGKRQPQHF. The CDR3, as DNA: TGTGCCAGCAGTTCCCCAGGAAAACGTCAGCCCCAGCATTTT.

The rearrangement links TRBV5-1 to TRBJ1-1; TRBD1 aligns across 9 bases. CDR1 is SGHRS and CDR2 is YFSETQ in the germline V gene. V lost 2 bases to trimming and J lost 6 bases; unmatched junction nucleotides: 11. CDR3 size: 16 residues. The CDR3 nucleotides read TGCGCCAGCAGCTTTTCCCATGTGACAGGGGGGTCTGAAGCTTTCTTT. Encoded protein: CASSFSHVTGGSEAFF.

This chain joins TRBV5-4 and TRBJ2-3; TRBD2 matches 7 bases. The length of the CDR3 is 14 residues. V lost 5 bases, J lost 1 base, and 4 bases stayed unmatched. Germline values: CDR1 SGHNT, CDR2 YYREEE (reference sequence). This CDR3 is CASSPGRGTDTQYF. For the CDR3, the DNA is TGTGCCAGCAGTCCAGGGAGGGGCACAGATACGCAGTATTTT.

The chain joins TRBV6-5 to TRBJ2-5; D is possibly TRBD2 (6 bases). The better agreement between TRBJ2-7 and the DNA end casts doubt on the J call. Germline CDR1 is MNHEY and CDR2 is SVGAGI. This CDR3 has 12 residues. CDR3 coding DNA: TGTGCCAGCAGCCCGACTAGCTACGAGCAGTACTTC. This sequence encodes CASSPTSYEQYF.

The rearrangement uses TRBV28 and TRBJ1-1, with a possible D match to TRBD1 (6 bases). In germline, CDR1 is MDHEN, CDR2 SYDVKM. The length of the CDR3 is 15 residues. Trimming took 5 bases from V and 3 from J, leaving 16 bases between them. This CDR3 reads CASSVPGRGDTEAFF. The DNA for the CDR3 is TGTGCCAGCAGTGTGCCCGGCAGGGGTGACACTGAAGCTTTCTTT.

The V gene is TRBV18, the J gene TRBJ2-3; 10 bases are shared with TRBD2. The CDR3 totals 14 residues. Losses at the gene ends were 8 bases for V and 3 bases for J; bases not matched to a gene: 5. The germline CDR1 and CDR2 sequences are KGHSH and LQKENI. In DNA form, the CDR3 reads TGTGCCAGCCGTGTACTAGCGGGAACAGATACGCAGTATTTT. As protein: CASRVLAGTDTQYF.

This clone was observed once. This chain joins TRBV30 and TRBJ1-6; D is unclear. CDR1 and CDR2 (germline): GTSNPN, SVGIG (reference sequence). Trimming removed 0 bases at V and 6 bases at J, with 12 bases between. CDR3 length equals 15 residues. The DNA for the CDR3 is TGTGCCTGGAGTGTACGAGGTCAGATTAATTCACCCCTCCACTTT. As protein: CAWSVRGQINSPLHF.

The chain combines TRBV5-4 with TRBJ2-1; D is undetermined. Germline-derived CDR1 and CDR2 are SGHNT and YYREEE (reference sequence). Trimming stripped 4 bases from V and 4 bases from J, with 12 bases between. CDR3 length: 14 residues. For the CDR3, the DNA is TGTGCCAGCAGCCCATCAGAGGATTACAATGAGCAGTTCTTC. Amino acid sequence: CASSPSEDYNEQFF.

This clone was observed a handful of times. V gene TRBV7-9 combines with J gene TRBJ1-1; D remains unclear. This CDR3 spans 13 amino acids. V was cut by 7 bases and J by 1 base, with 10 bases left in between. Germline values: CDR1 SEHNR, CDR2 FQNEAQ (reference sequence). The CDR3 DNA is TGTGCCAGCACTCGCGGGGAGAACACTGAAGCTTTCTTT. Its translation: CASTRGENTEAFF.

Points on this clone: The same CDR3 also results from other DNA sequences found in this sample. This chain connects TRBV29-1 to TRBJ2-1; 14 bases line up with TRBD2. V trimming: 4 bases; J trimming: 4 bases; junction bases outside the gene matches: 0. Looked up from germline, CDR1 is SQVTM and CDR2 is ANQGSEA. The CDR3 sequence is 14 residues long. The CDR3 sequence is CSVGLAGGYNEQFF. CDR3 nucleotide sequence: TGCAGCGTTGGACTAGCGGGAGGGTACAATGAGCAGTTCTTC.

V and J are TRBV6-5 and TRBJ1-5; D might be TRBD1 (5 bases). Germline V gene sequence: CDR1 MNHEY, CDR2 SVGAGI. The ends were cut back, 6 bases at V and 6 bases at J, with 12 bases in the middle. The CDR3 runs 13 residues. CDR3 DNA: TGTGCCAGCAGGGAGGGGCCAAGTCAGCCCCAGCATTTT. Its protein product is CASREGPSQPQHF.

This clone was counted only a few times. V gene TRBV28 combines with J gene TRBJ2-1; 8 nucleotides line up with TRBD1. The germline V gene encodes CDR1 MDHEN and CDR2 SYDVKM. The CDR3 extends over 13 amino acids. V lost 6 bases, J lost 8 bases, and 6 bases stayed unmatched. CDR3 protein: CASRLQGAYEQFF. CDR3 nucleotide sequence: TGTGCCAGCAGACTGCAGGGGGCGTATGAGCAGTTCTTC.

V gene TRBV6-4 combines with J gene TRBJ2-2, with TRBD1 identical over 7 bases. The CDR3 totals 15 residues. V trimming: 6 bases; J trimming: 7 bases; junction bases outside the gene matches: 11. Germline assignment: CDR1 MRHNA and CDR2 SNTAGT. DNA of the CDR3: TGTGCCAGCAGGCTCAACCCCGGGACAGTCGGGGAGCTGTTTTTT. It codes for CASRLNPGTVGELFF.

The J gene is TRBJ2-3, the V gene TRBV5-1; D ambiguous. This CDR3 contains 14 residues. V shed 0 bases and J shed 3 bases, with 8 bases lying between them. Looked up from germline, CDR1 is SGHRS and CDR2 is YFSETQ. CDR3 sequence: CASSLAGETDTQYF. CDR3 DNA: TGCGCCAGCAGCTTGGCTGGAGAAACAGATACGCAGTATTTT.

Of note for this clone: The sample contains more than one DNA sequence encoding this CDR3. The CDR3 sequence is CASSLGQGGEKLFF. DNA of the CDR3: TGCGCCAGCAGCTTAGGGCAGGGAGGAGAAAAACTGTTTTTT. The chain couples TRBV5-1 to TRBJ1-4; TRBD1 is a possible D gene (5 bases). With 2 bases removed from V and 8 bases from J, the gap between germline ends came to 13 bases. This CDR3 spans 14 amino acids. Germline CDR1 and CDR2: SGHRS and YFSETQ. Full variable domain (remainder filled in from reference TRBV5-1 and TRBJ1-4): KAGVTQTPRYLIKTRGQQVTLSCSPISGHRSVSWYQQTPGQGLQFLFEYFSETQRNKGNFPGRFSGRQFSNSRSEMNVSTLELGDSALYLCASSLGQGGEKLFFGSGTQLSVL.

This chain uses TRBV28 with TRBJ2-1, with TRBD2 identical over 10 bases. The V gene end was trimmed by 1 base and the J gene end by 8 bases; junction bases not matched to a gene: 8. The CDR3 has 16 residues. Germline V lookup: CDR1 MDHEN, CDR2 SYDVKM. The DNA for the CDR3 is TGTGCCAGCAGTTTATCTCCGGGTGGACTAGCGGATGAGCAGTTCTTC. As protein: CASSLSPGGLADEQFF. Full variable domain (outside the CDR3, taken from reference TRBV28 and TRBJ2-1): DVKVTQSSRYLVKRTGEKVFLECVQDMDHENMFWYRQDPGLGLRLIYFSYDVKMKEKGDIPEGYSVSREKKERFSLILESASTNQTSMYLCASSLSPGGLADEQFFGPGTRLTVL.

The CDR3 bases are TGTGCCAGCAGCCCCAGAGGGCTAGCGGAAAGGGCGCAGTATTTT. Translating gives CASSPRGLAERAQYF. V usage is TRBV7-2 and J usage is TRBJ2-3; 7 positions match TRBD2. With 5 bases clipped from V and 10 bases from J, the junction kept 15 bases outside the gene matches. This CDR3 is 15 amino acids long. Looked up from germline, CDR1 is SGHTA and CDR2 is FQGNSA.

Only one count was recorded for this clone. The chain employs TRBV19 and TRBJ1-5, with D maybe TRBD1 (6 bases). The V gene lost 4 bases and the J gene lost 3 bases, with 10 bases spanning the gap. The CDR3 runs 14 residues. Germline V lookup: CDR1 LNHDA, CDR2 SQIVND (reference sequence). This CDR3 reads CASSTGQPNQPQHF. CDR3 bases: TGTGCCAGTAGTACCGGACAGCCCAATCAGCCCCAGCATTTT.

The chain recombines TRBV6-1 with TRBJ1-1; TRBD1 aligns across 7 bases. The CDR3 totals 14 residues. The V gene's germline CDR1 is MNHNS and CDR2 SASEGT. V gave up 6 bases and J gave up 1 base; unmatched junction bases: 5. CDR3 sequence reads: CASRRDSSNTEAFF. The CDR3 DNA is TGTGCCAGCAGGCGGGACAGCTCGAACACTGAAGCTTTCTTT.